This T cell receptor (beta chain) was identified in a study of metastatic and nonmetastatic thyroid tumors. The overall study: Repertoires from blood and tumor or nodule tissue of malignant and benign thyroid patients were compared.

Study-wide findings and caveats: For both blood and tumor, malignant thyroid tumors reportedly showed significantly higher TCR beta diversity than benign nodules did.

TCRdb called clones again from the PCR reads with MiXCR. This sample has roughly 72,000 clones, with roughly 18% found just once. Concerning this clone: Its cognate antigen is unknown.

The CDR3 is made up of 12 amino acids. Germline values: CDR1 SQVTM, CDR2 ANQGSEA. Trimming took off 7 bases at V and 9 bases at J, with 18 bases between the two ends. No treatment of any kind had been given to any patient before thyroid surgery. The sequence derives from a female donor with papillary thyroid cancer or a benign thyroid nodule (not recorded which). Some clones in this sample may be carry-over from other donors' samples. The sequenced sample consisted of blood. The chain employs TRBV29-1 and TRBJ1-2; possibly TRBD1 for D (5 bases). CDR3 nucleotide sequence: TGCAGCGGGACACAGCGTGGCCCGAGCTACACCTTC. Translating gives CSGTQRGPSYTF. Drawing the rest from reference TRBV29-1 and TRBJ1-2, the complete variable domain is SAVISQKPSRDICQRGTSLTIQCQVDSQVTMMFWYRQQPGQSLTLIATANQGSEATYESGFVIDKFPISRPNLTFSTLTVSNMSPEDSSIYLCSGTQRGPSYTFGSGTRLTVV.